The 9 T cell receptor beta chains presented below share a single source sample, sequenced in a study of T cells in Graves' hyperthyroidism and ophthalmopathy. TCR beta CDR3 regions were amplified from RNA transcripts. First-round RT-PCR with HTBI primers amplified the TCR CDR3 region. TCRdb passed the multiplex PCR reads through MiXCR, listing each CDR3 protein once. The profile shows 400,000 or so distinct CDR3 sequences, about 14% of them singletons. The sample comprised blood. The receptors originated from a woman between 25 and 40 years old with Graves' ophthalmopathy.

This clonotype was detected ten times or more. The chain couples TRBV5-7 to TRBJ1-1; D remains ambiguous. TRBV5-7 has ORF status, its function being uncertain. The CDR3 has 15 amino acids. Trimming removed 4 bases from V and 0 bases from J, with 13 bases in between. The CDR3 reads CASSHPSGMNTEAFF. Written as DNA, the CDR3 is TGTGCCAGCAGCCACCCCTCGGGTATGAACACTGAAGCTTTCTTT.

The gene calls are TRBV30 and TRBJ2-7, with D possibly matching TRBD1 (6 bases). The CDR3 has 14 residues. From germline, CDR1 is GTSNPN and CDR2 SVGIG (reference sequence). V was cut by 3 bases and J by 2 bases, with 14 bases left in between. CDR3 in amino acids: CAWRRGTVTYEQYF. The CDR3 DNA sequence: TGTGCCTGGAGGAGGGGGACGGTCACCTACGAGCAGTACTTC.

Many counts were recorded for this clonotype. V gene TRBV20-1 combines with J gene TRBJ2-1; TRBD2 aligns across 10 bases. This CDR3 spans 15 amino acids. Germline-derived CDR1 and CDR2 are DFQATT and SNEGSKA (reference sequence). With 7 bases clipped from V and 0 bases from J, the junction kept 6 bases outside the gene matches. The DNA of the CDR3 is TGCAGTGAAAGCGGGGGGGCAAGCTCCTACAATGAGCAGTTCTTC. This gives the protein CSESGGASSYNEQFF.

This clonotype was seen a few times. The chain employs TRBV7-9 and TRBJ1-1; 11 bases fit TRBD1. CDR1 and CDR2 from the germline V gene are SEHNR and FQNEAQ (reference sequence). This CDR3 is built from 14 residues. The J segment lost 3 bases and the V segment lost 6 bases, leaving 3 bases of the junction unmatched. The CDR3: CASRSGQGDTEAFF. DNA of the CDR3: TGTGCCAGCAGATCGGGACAGGGGGACACTGAAGCTTTCTTT.

This clonotype was seen many times. The rearrangement links TRBV28 to TRBJ2-5; D unclear. The CDR3 is 14 residues long. CDR1 is MDHEN, CDR2 SYDVKM, per germline. Trimming took 7 bases from V and 1 from J, leaving 13 bases between them. Here the CDR3 reads CASNALGIQETQYF. CDR3 nucleotides: TGTGCCAGCAACGCCCTAGGAATCCAAGAGACCCAGTACTTC.

This clonotype was recorded at least ten times. The chain employs TRBV6-1 and TRBJ2-6; D perhaps matches TRBD1 (6 bases). The V end lost 4 bases, the J end lost 3 bases, and 13 bases lay between the germline ends. In germline, CDR1 is MNHNS, CDR2 SASEGT. The CDR3 totals 16 residues. The DNA of the CDR3 is TGTGCCAGCAGTGGCAGGACAGCAAATGGGGCCAACGTCCTGACTTTC. Its translation: CASSGRTANGANVLTF.

In this sample, this clonotype turned up many times. The rearrangement uses TRBV6-2 or TRBV6-3 and TRBJ2-1; D is unresolved. The CDR3 is made up of 11 amino acids. Germline-derived CDR1 and CDR2 are MNHEY and SVGEGT. V was trimmed by 5 bases and J by 8 bases, leaving 7 bases between them. CDR3 DNA sequence: TGTGCCAGCAGTCGGGTCGATGAGCAGTTCTTC. It yields the protein CASSRVDEQFF.

The chain uses TRBV10-3 and TRBJ1-6; 7 bases are a match to TRBD1. CDR1 and CDR2 from the germline V gene are ENHRY and SYGVKD. J gave up 9 bases and V 5 bases, and 10 bases lay outside the gene matches. CDR3 length: 15 amino acids. CDR3 in DNA: TGTGCCATCAGTCCAAGGGGACAGAAAGCTTCACCCCTCCACTTT. Encoded protein: CAISPRGQKASPLHF.

This CDR3 is CASSQDGVAGGPDTQYF. The CDR3, as DNA: TGTGCCAGCAGCCAAGATGGAGTAGCGGGGGGGCCAGATACGCAGTATTTT. The chain joins TRBV4-2 to TRBJ2-3; TRBD2 matches at 11 bases. The V gene's germline CDR1 is LGHNA and CDR2 YNFKEQ. V shed 0 bases, J shed 4 bases, and the junction held 6 bases outside the gene matches. The CDR3 has 17 residues.